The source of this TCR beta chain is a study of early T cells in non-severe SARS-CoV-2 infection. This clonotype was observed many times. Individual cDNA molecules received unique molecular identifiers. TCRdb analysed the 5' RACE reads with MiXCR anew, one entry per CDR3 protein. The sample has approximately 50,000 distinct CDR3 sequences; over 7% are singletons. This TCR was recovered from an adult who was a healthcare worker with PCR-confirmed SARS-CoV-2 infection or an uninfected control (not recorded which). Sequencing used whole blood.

The CDR3 coding sequence is TGCAGTGCTAGATCCCCCGGGACGGCGAACACCGGGGAGCTGTTTTTT. It is translated as CSARSPGTANTGELFF. V usage is TRBV20-1 and J usage is TRBJ2-2; the D call may be TRBD1 or TRBD2 (5 bases each). Germline loops: CDR1 DFQATT, CDR2 SNEGSKA (reference sequence). V lost 2 bases and J lost 0, with 13 bases in between. The CDR3 runs 16 residues.